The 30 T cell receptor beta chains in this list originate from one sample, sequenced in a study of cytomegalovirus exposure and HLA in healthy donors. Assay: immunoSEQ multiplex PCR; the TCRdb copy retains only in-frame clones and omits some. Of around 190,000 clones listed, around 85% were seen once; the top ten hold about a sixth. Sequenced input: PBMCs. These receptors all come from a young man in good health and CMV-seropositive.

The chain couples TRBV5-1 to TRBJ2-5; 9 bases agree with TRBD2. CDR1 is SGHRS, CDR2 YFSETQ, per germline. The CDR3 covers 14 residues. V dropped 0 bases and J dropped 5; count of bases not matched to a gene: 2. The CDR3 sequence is CASSLGLAAETQYF. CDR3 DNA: TGCGCCAGCAGCTTGGGACTAGCGGCGGAGACCCAGTACTTC.

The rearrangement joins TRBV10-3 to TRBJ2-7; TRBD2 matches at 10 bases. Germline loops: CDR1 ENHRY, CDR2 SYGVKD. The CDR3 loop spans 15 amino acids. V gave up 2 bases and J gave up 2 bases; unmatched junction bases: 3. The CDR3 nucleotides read TGTGCCATCAGTGAGGGGAGCGGGAGGGCCTACGAGCAGTACTTC. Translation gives CAISEGSGRAYEQYF.

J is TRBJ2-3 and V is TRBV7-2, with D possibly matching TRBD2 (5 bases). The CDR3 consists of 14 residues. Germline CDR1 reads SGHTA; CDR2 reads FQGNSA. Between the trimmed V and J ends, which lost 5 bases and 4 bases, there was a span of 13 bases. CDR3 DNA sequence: TGTGCCAGCAGCCCTCAGAGGGCGGCAGATACGCAGTATTTT. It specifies CASSPQRAADTQYF.

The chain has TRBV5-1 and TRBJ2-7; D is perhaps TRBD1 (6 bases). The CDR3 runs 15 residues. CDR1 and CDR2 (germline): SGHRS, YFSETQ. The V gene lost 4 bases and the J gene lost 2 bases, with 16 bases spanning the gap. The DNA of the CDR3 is TGCGCCAGCAGCGAAACTCCGGACAGAGCCTACGAGCAGTACTTC. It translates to CASSETPDRAYEQYF.

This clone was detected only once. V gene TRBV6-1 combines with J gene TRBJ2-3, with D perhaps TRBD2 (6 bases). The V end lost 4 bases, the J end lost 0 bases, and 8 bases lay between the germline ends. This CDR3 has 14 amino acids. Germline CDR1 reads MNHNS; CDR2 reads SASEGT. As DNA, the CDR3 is TGTGCCAGCAGTGCCCTAGCGAGCACAGATACGCAGTATTTT. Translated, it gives CASSALASTDTQYF.

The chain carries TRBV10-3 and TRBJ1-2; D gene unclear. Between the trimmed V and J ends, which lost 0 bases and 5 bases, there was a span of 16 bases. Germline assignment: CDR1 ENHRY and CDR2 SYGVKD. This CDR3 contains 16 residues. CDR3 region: CAISESGWTGVYGYTF. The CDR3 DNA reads TGTGCCATCAGTGAGTCTGGCTGGACTGGTGTATATGGCTACACCTTC.

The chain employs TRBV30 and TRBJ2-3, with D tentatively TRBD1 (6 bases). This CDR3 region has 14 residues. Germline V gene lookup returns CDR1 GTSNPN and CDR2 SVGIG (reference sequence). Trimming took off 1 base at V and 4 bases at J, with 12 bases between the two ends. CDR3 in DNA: TGTGCCTGGAGTGATCAGGGGCTATCAGATACGCAGTATTTT. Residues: CAWSDQGLSDTQYF.

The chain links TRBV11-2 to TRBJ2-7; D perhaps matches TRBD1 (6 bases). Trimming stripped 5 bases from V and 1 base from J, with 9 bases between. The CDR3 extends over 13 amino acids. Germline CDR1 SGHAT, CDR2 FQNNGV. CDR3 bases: TGTGCCAGCAGCCACGACAGGTCCTACGAGCAGTACTTC. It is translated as CASSHDRSYEQYF.

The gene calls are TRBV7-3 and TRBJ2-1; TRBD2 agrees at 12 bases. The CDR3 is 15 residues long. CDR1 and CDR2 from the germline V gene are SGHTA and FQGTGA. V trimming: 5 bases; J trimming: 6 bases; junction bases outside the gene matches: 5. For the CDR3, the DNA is TGTGCCAGCAGCCCTAGCGGGGGGGGGATCAATGAGCAGTTCTTC. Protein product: CASSPSGGGINEQFF.

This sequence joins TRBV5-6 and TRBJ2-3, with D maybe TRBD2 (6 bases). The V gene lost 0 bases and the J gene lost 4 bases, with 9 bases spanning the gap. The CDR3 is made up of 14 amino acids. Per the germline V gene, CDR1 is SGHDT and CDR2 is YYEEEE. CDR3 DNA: TGTGCCAGCAGCTTGGTACTAGCCCCAGATACGCAGTATTTT. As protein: CASSLVLAPDTQYF.

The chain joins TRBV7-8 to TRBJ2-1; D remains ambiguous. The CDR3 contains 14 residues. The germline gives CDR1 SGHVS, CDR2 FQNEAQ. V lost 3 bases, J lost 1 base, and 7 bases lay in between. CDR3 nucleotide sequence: TGTGCCAGCAGCTTGCTAGAATCCTACAATGAGCAGTTCTTC. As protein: CASSLLESYNEQFF.

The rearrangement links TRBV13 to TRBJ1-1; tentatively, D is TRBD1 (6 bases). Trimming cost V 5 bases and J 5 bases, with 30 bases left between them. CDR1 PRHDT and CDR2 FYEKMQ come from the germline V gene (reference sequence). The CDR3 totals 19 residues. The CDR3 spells CASSLGAGVEDERGTEAFF. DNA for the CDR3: TGTGCCAGCAGCCTCGGGGCAGGGGTTGAAGACGAGCGTGGGACTGAAGCTTTCTTT.

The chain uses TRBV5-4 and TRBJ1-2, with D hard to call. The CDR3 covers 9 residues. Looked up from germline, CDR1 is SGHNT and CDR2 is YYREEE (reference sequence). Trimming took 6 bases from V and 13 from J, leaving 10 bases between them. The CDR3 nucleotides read TGTGCCAGCAAAGCTCGGAGCACCTTC. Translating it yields CASKARSTF.

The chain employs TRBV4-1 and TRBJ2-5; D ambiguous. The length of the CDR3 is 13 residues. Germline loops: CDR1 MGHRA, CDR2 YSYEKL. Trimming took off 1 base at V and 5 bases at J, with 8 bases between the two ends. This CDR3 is CASSQVFGETQYF. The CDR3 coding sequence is TGCGCCAGCAGCCAAGTGTTCGGGGAGACCCAGTACTTC.

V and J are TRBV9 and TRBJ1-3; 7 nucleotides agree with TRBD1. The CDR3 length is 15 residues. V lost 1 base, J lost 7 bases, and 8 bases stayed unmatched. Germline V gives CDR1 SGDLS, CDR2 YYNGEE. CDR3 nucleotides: TGTGCCAGCAGCGTATCTGACAGGGTGGAGAACACCATATATTTT. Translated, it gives CASSVSDRVENTIYF.

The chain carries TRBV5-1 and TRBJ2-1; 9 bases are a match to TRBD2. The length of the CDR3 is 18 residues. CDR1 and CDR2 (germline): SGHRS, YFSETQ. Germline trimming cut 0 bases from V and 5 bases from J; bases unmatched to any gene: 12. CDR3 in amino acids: CASSLVASGVSGDNEQFF. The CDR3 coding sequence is TGCGCCAGCAGCTTGGTCGCTAGCGGGGTGTCAGGCGACAATGAGCAGTTCTTC.

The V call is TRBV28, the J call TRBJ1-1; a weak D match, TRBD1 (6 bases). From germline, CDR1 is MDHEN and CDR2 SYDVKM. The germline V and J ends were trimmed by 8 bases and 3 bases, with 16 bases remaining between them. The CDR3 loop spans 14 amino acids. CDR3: CASSGGSGDTEAFF. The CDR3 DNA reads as TGTGCCAGCTCGGGGGGGTCAGGGGACACTGAAGCTTTCTTT.

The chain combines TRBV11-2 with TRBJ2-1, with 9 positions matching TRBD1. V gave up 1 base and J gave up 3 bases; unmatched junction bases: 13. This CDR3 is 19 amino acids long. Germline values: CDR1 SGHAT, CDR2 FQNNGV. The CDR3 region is CASSLALNPGQGVYNEQFF. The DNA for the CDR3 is TGTGCCAGCAGCTTAGCCCTGAATCCGGGACAGGGAGTCTACAATGAGCAGTTCTTC. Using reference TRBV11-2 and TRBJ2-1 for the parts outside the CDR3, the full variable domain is EAGVAQSPRYKIIEKRQSVAFWCNPISGHATLYWYQQILGQGPKLLIQFQNNGVVDDSQLPKDRFSAERLKGVDSTLKIQPAKLEDSAVYLCASSLALNPGQGVYNEQFFGPGTRLTVL.

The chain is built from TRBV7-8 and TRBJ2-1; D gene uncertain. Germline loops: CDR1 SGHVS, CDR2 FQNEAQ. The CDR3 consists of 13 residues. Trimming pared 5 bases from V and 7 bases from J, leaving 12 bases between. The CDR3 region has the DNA TGTGCCAGCAGCCTTACTTCGACTAATGAGCAGTTCTTC. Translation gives CASSLTSTNEQFF.

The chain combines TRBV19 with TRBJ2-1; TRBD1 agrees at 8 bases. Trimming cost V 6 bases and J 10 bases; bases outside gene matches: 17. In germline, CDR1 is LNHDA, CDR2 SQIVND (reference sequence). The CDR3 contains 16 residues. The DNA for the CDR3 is TGTGCCAGTAGCTACGATGTCGGGACAGGATCCAGGGAGCAGTTCTTC. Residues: CASSYDVGTGSREQFF. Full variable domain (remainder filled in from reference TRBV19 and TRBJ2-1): DGGITQSPKYLFRKEGQNVTLSCEQNLNHDAMYWYRQDPGQGLRLIYYSQIVNDFQKGDIAEGYSVSREKKESFPLTVTSAQKNPTAFYLCASSYDVGTGSREQFFGPGTRLTVL.

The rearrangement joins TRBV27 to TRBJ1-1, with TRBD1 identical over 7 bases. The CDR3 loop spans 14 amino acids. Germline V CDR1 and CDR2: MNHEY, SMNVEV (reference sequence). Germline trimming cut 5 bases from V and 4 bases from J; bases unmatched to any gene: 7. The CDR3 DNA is TGTGCCAGCAGTGCCGGGACAGCAACCACTGAAGCTTTCTTT. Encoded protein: CASSAGTATTEAFF.

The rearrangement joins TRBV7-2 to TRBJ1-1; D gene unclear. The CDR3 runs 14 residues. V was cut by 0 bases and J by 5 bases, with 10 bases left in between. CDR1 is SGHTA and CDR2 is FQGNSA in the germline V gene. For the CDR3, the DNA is TGTGCCAGCAGCTTAGCTACCGGGGAGACTGAAGCTTTCTTT. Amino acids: CASSLATGETEAFF.

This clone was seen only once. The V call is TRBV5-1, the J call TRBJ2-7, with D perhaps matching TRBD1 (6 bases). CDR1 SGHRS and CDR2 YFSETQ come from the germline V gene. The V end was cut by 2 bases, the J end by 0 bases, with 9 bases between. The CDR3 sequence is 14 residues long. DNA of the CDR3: TGCGCCAGCAGCTTATGGACAGACTCCTACGAGCAGTACTTC. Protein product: CASSLWTDSYEQYF.

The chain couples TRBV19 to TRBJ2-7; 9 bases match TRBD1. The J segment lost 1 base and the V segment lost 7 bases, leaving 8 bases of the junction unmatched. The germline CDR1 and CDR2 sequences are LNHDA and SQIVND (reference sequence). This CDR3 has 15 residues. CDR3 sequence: CASTWTGVTSYEQYF. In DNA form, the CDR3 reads TGTGCCAGTACCTGGACAGGGGTTACGTCCTACGAGCAGTACTTC. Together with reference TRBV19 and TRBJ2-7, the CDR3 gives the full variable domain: DGGITQSPKYLFRKEGQNVTLSCEQNLNHDAMYWYRQDPGQGLRLIYYSQIVNDFQKGDIAEGYSVSREKKESFPLTVTSAQKNPTAFYLCASTWTGVTSYEQYFGPGTRLTVT.

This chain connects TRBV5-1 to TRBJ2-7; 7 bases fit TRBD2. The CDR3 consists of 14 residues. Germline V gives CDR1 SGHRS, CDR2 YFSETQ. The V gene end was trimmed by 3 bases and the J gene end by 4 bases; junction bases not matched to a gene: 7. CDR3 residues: CASSWTRDSYEQYF. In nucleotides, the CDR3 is TGCGCCAGCAGCTGGACTAGAGATTCGTACGAGCAGTACTTC.

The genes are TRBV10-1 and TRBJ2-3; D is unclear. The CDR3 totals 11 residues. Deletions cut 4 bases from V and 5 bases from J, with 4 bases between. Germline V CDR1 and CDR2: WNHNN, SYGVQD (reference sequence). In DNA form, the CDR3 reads TGCGCCAGCAGTGTCGGAGATACGCAGTATTTT. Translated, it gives CASSVGDTQYF.

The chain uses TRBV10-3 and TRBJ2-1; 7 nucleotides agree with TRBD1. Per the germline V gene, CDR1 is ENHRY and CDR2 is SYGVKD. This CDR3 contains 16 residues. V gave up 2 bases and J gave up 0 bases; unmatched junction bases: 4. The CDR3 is CAISEARDSSYNEQFF. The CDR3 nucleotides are TGTGCCATCAGTGAGGCAAGGGACAGCTCCTACAATGAGCAGTTCTTC.

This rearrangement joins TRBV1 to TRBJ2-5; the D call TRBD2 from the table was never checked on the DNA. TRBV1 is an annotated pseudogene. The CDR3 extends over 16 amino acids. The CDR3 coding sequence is TGCACCAGCAGCCAAGCCTTCTGGGAGATGGGAGAGACCCAGTACTTC. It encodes CTSSQAFWEMGETQYF.

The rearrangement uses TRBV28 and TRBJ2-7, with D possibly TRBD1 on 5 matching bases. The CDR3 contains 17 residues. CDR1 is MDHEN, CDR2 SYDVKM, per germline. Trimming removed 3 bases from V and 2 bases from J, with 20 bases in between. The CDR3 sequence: CASSFGAGQTPPYEQYF. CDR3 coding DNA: TGTGCCAGCAGTTTTGGGGCAGGGCAAACACCCCCCTACGAGCAGTACTTC.

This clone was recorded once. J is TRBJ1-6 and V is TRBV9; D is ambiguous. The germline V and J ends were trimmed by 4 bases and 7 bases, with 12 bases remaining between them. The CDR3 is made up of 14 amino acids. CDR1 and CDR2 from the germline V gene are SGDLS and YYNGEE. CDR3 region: CASSLGRGNSPLHF. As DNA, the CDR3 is TGTGCCAGCAGCCTCGGACGGGGAAATTCACCCCTCCACTTT.